These 27 T cell receptor beta chains were sequenced from one sample in a study of early T cells in non-severe SARS-CoV-2 infection. TCRdb reprocessed the 5' RACE reads with MiXCR, giving one entry per CDR3 protein. The data hold around 57,000 distinct CDR3 sequences, with approximately 13% observed a single time. The sample taken for sequencing was whole blood. Receptor source: an adult who was a healthcare worker with PCR-confirmed SARS-CoV-2 infection or an uninfected control (not recorded which).

This clonotype was counted at least ten times. The J gene is TRBJ2-3, the V gene TRBV5-1; TRBD1 is a possible D gene (5 bases). With 5 bases removed from V and 2 bases from J, the gap between germline ends came to 9 bases. This CDR3 comprises 13 residues. Germline V gene data show CDR1 as SGHRS and CDR2 as YFSETQ. The CDR3 DNA reads as TGCGCCAGCAGTCCGGACAACACAGATACGCAGTATTTT. This codes for CASSPDNTDTQYF.

This clonotype was recorded at least ten times. J is TRBJ2-1 and V is TRBV7-3, with TRBD2 identical over 10 bases. The germline V gene has CDR1 SGHTA and CDR2 FQGTGA. The CDR3 runs 17 residues. The trim removed 4 bases at V and 6 bases at J, leaving 12 bases unmatched. CDR3: CASSSLGVAGGLNEQFF. The CDR3 DNA reads as TGTGCCAGCAGCTCCCTCGGCGTAGCGGGGGGCCTCAATGAGCAGTTCTTC.

Many counts were recorded for this clonotype. The J gene is TRBJ2-3, the V gene TRBV20-1; TRBD2 matches 7 bases. CDR1 and CDR2 (germline): DFQATT, SNEGSKA (reference sequence). The CDR3 runs to 13 residues. Germline trimming cut 6 bases from V and 1 base from J; bases unmatched to any gene: 4. CDR3 bases: TGCAGTGCAGAGGGAGGGGGCACAGATACGCAGTATTTT. As protein: CSAEGGGTDTQYF.

The chain has TRBV28 and TRBJ2-7; TRBD1 matches at 9 bases. Germline V gene sequence: CDR1 MDHEN, CDR2 SYDVKM. The CDR3 is made up of 16 amino acids. With V trimmed by 9 bases and J by 1 base, 13 bases remained unmatched. For the CDR3, the DNA is TGTGCCAGTCGCCGCGAGCCCGGGACAGGGTCCTACGAGCAGTACTTC. Residues: CASRREPGTGSYEQYF.

This clonotype was counted many times. V is TRBV7-6 and J is TRBJ1-5, with D uncertain. CDR1 is SGHVS, CDR2 FNYEAQ, per germline. The CDR3 sequence is 15 residues long. V was shortened by 1 base and J by 0 bases, with 7 bases between the two germline ends. The CDR3 is CASSLDGNSNQPQHF. Here the CDR3 DNA reads TGTGCCAGCAGCTTAGATGGGAATAGCAATCAGCCCCAGCATTTT. The full variable domain, its missing parts supplied by reference TRBV7-6 and TRBJ1-5, is GAGVSQSPRYKVTKRGQDVALRCDPISGHVSLYWYRQALGQGPEFLTYFNYEAQQDKSGLPNDRFSAERPEGSISTLTIQRTEQRDSAMYRCASSLDGNSNQPQHFGDGTRLSIL.

V is TRBV7-2 and J is TRBJ2-1; D gene unclear. Germline V gene sequence: CDR1 SGHTA, CDR2 FQGNSA. The CDR3 contains 12 residues. The V end lost 2 bases, the J end lost 6 bases, and 5 bases lay between the germline ends. For the CDR3, the DNA is TGTGCCAGCAGCTTACGGTTCAATGAGCAGTTCTTC. Protein product: CASSLRFNEQFF.

This clonotype was recorded at least ten times. V and J are TRBV11-2 and TRBJ2-1; 14 positions agree with TRBD2. The CDR3 length is 15 residues. The junction had 6 bases not matched to a gene; V was cut back by 5 bases and J by 9 bases. In germline, CDR1 is SGHAT, CDR2 FQNNGV. The CDR3 is CASSPRTSGGIEQFF. The CDR3 DNA sequence: TGTGCCAGCAGCCCGCGGACTAGCGGGGGGATTGAGCAGTTCTTC.

The rearrangement links TRBV29-1 to TRBJ1-1; D may be TRBD1 (5 bases). V was cut by 7 bases and J by 1 base, with 10 bases left in between. CDR1 is SQVTM and CDR2 is ANQGSEA in the germline V gene. This CDR3 comprises 12 residues. CDR3 sequence: CSGGERNTEAFF. The DNA of the CDR3 is TGCAGCGGGGGGGAGAGGAACACTGAAGCTTTCTTT.

This clonotype has ten or more counts. The chain carries TRBV2 and TRBJ2-3, with unresolved D. The V gene's germline CDR1 is SNHLY and CDR2 FYNNEI. CDR3 length equals 11 residues. V was cut by 6 bases and J by 3 bases, with 4 bases left in between. The CDR3 coding sequence is TGTGCCAGCAGGTGGACAGATACGCAGTATTTT. The encoded protein is CASRWTDTQYF.

The CDR3 sequence is CASLGRNTEAFF. Here the CDR3 DNA reads TGTGCCAGCTTGGGGCGGAACACTGAAGCTTTCTTT. The V and J genes are TRBV28 and TRBJ1-1; tentatively, D is TRBD1 (5 bases). The CDR3 runs to 12 residues. Germline CDR1 is MDHEN and CDR2 is SYDVKM. V lost 8 bases and J 1 base, leaving 8 bases between the germline ends.

The chain combines TRBV18 with TRBJ1-5; weak D call: TRBD1 (6 bases). The V and J ends lost 3 bases and 3 bases respectively, with 9 bases between them. CDR3 length: 14 residues. Germline assignment: CDR1 KGHSH and CDR2 LQKENI. The CDR3 region has the DNA TGTGCCAGCTCACCTCAGGGGCACAATCAGCCCCAGCATTTT. The encoded protein is CASSPQGHNQPQHF.

This chain joins TRBV5-1 and TRBJ2-1; no reliable D call. Trimming removed 0 bases at V and 0 bases at J, with 7 bases between. Looked up from germline, CDR1 is SGHRS and CDR2 is YFSETQ. The CDR3 has 15 residues. The CDR3 DNA sequence: TGCGCCAGCAGCTTGGAAGATGACTCCTACAATGAGCAGTTCTTC. Its translation is CASSLEDDSYNEQFF.

This clonotype was seen at least ten times. The CDR3 DNA reads as TGTGCCAGCAGCTTAGGGGCCAGCTCCTACGAGCAGTACTTC. Translating it yields CASSLGASSYEQYF. The rearrangement uses TRBV11-1 and TRBJ2-7, with D unresolved. V gave up 1 base and J gave up 0 bases, with 7 bases separating them. CDR1 and CDR2 from the germline V gene are SGHAT and FQDESV (reference sequence). CDR3 size: 14 residues.

The chain employs TRBV10-1 and TRBJ2-3; D gene unclear. From germline, CDR1 is WNHNN and CDR2 SYGVQD (reference sequence). V lost 4 bases to trimming and J lost 3 bases, with 11 bases between them. The CDR3 runs 14 residues. The CDR3 nucleotides read TGCGCCAGCAGTGGACAAGGAATAACAGATACGCAGTATTTT. Residues: CASSGQGITDTQYF.

There are a few counts of this clonotype. The chain recombines TRBV6-2 or TRBV6-3 with TRBJ2-3; D call uncertain. The CDR3 consists of 13 residues. CDR1 is MNHEY, CDR2 SVGEGT, per germline. The germline V and J ends were trimmed by 6 bases and 6 bases, with 13 bases remaining between them. This CDR3 is CASSPYPGDTQYF. In DNA form, the CDR3 reads TGTGCCAGCAGCCCCTACCCTGGGGATACGCAGTATTTT.

This chain links TRBV10-3 with TRBJ2-3; D is ambiguous. V dropped 10 bases and J dropped 5 bases, with 13 bases sitting between them. Germline V CDR1 and CDR2: ENHRY, SYGVKD. The CDR3 is 12 amino acids. The CDR3 here is CATMGVGDTQYF. The CDR3 region has the DNA TGTGCCACCATGGGCGTTGGAGATACGCAGTATTTT.

The J gene is TRBJ2-3, the V gene TRBV6-6; tentatively, D is TRBD1 (6 bases). The V gene lost 4 bases and the J gene lost 2 bases, with 10 bases spanning the gap. This CDR3 spans 14 amino acids. Germline V gene sequence: CDR1 MNHNY, CDR2 SVGAGI (reference sequence). CDR3 residues: CASSFGQYTDTQYF. The CDR3 DNA follows: TGTGCCAGCAGTTTCGGACAGTACACAGATACGCAGTATTTT.

This clonotype was picked up many times. The rearrangement joins TRBV3-1 to TRBJ1-1; D ambiguous. Deletions cut 1 base from V and 4 bases from J, with 10 bases between. The CDR3 is 14 residues long. Per germline, CDR1 LGHDT and CDR2 YNNKEL (reference sequence). CDR3 bases: TGTGCCAGCAGCCAAGTAGTAGGTCCCACTGAAGCTTTCTTT. It yields the protein CASSQVVGPTEAFF. Complete variable domain (other parts from reference TRBV3-1 and TRBJ1-1): DTAVSQTPKYLVTQMGNDKSIKCEQNLGHDTMYWYKQDSKKFLKIMFSYNNKELIINETVPNRFSPKSPDKAHLNLHINSLELGDSAVYFCASSQVVGPTEAFFGQGTRLTVV.

This clonotype was found many times. In nucleotides, the CDR3 is TGTGCCAGCAGTCGATCTTTCTCTCGGGACGAGCAGTACTTC. Amino acids: CASSRSFSRDEQYF. The rearrangement links TRBV6-5 to TRBJ2-7, with no clear D. The germline V and J ends were trimmed by 5 bases and 5 bases, with 16 bases remaining between them. The germline gives CDR1 MNHEY, CDR2 SVGAGI. CDR3 size: 14 residues.

This clonotype turned up a few times. The chain carries TRBV20-1 and TRBJ2-1; no firm D call. This CDR3 region has 13 residues. The V end was cut by 4 bases, the J end by 8 bases, with 15 bases between. Germline V gene sequence: CDR1 DFQATT, CDR2 SNEGSKA (reference sequence). The CDR3, as DNA: TGCAGTGCTATACGATTGCAAATCGATGAGCAGTTCTTC. It codes for CSAIRLQIDEQFF.

This chain links TRBV5-1 with TRBJ1-6; D gene uncertain. The CDR3 length is 12 residues. The germline V and J ends were trimmed by 5 bases and 5 bases, with 5 bases remaining between them. Germline lookup yields CDR1 SGHRS and CDR2 YFSETQ. CDR3 nucleotides: TGCGCCAGCAGTCCCAATAATTCACCCCTCCACTTT. Translating it yields CASSPNNSPLHF.

This clonotype has at least ten counts. The chain couples TRBV7-9 to TRBJ1-1; D is perhaps TRBD1 (6 bases). The ends were cut back, 4 bases at V and 4 bases at J, with 10 bases in the middle. This CDR3 contains 13 residues. Germline assignment: CDR1 SEHNR and CDR2 FQNEAQ (reference sequence). CDR3 nucleotide sequence: TGTGCCAGCAGCTACATAGGGGGCACTGAAGCTTTCTTT. Protein product: CASSYIGGTEAFF.

This sequence joins TRBV7-9 and TRBJ1-2; TRBD1 agrees at 8 bases. The CDR3 covers 14 residues. Unmatched junction bases numbered 6, after V lost 6 bases and J lost 3 bases. Germline loops: CDR1 SEHNR, CDR2 FQNEAQ (reference sequence). CDR3 region: CASSRQGADYGYTF. CDR3 nucleotides: TGTGCCAGCAGTCGCCAGGGGGCGGACTATGGCTACACCTTC.

The genes are TRBV29-1 and TRBJ1-1; no clear D. There are 12 residues in the CDR3. Between the trimmed V and J ends, which lost 5 bases and 3 bases, there was a span of 10 bases. The germline CDR1 and CDR2 sequences are SQVTM and ANQGSEA. The CDR3 reads CSVRVRDTEAFF. CDR3 nucleotide sequence: TGCAGCGTTCGGGTTCGTGACACTGAAGCTTTCTTT. Full variable domain (outside the CDR3, taken from reference TRBV29-1 and TRBJ1-1): SAVISQKPSRDICQRGTSLTIQCQVDSQVTMMFWYRQQPGQSLTLIATANQGSEATYESGFVIDKFPISRPNLTFSTLTVSNMSPEDSSIYLCSVRVRDTEAFFGQGTRLTVV.

The sample holds many counts of this clonotype. The chain has TRBV3-1 and TRBJ2-1; the D gene is possibly TRBD2 (6 bases). This CDR3 has 12 amino acids. Trimming took 0 bases from V and 15 from J, leaving 12 bases between them. Germline V gives CDR1 LGHDT, CDR2 YNNKEL (reference sequence). The CDR3 reads CASSQDVREWFF. The CDR3 nucleotides read TGTGCCAGCAGCCAAGATGTCCGGGAGTGGTTCTTC.

This clonotype appeared many times. The chain combines TRBV7-2 with TRBJ2-5; the D is unclear. The CDR3 consists of 17 residues. Germline V gene data show CDR1 as SGHTA and CDR2 as FQGNSA. V was clipped by 1 base and J by 4 bases, with 19 bases between them. CDR3 amino acids: CASSLGVRTDGSETQYF. The CDR3, as DNA: TGTGCCAGCAGCTTAGGCGTACGCACCGACGGATCAGAGACCCAGTACTTC.

This clonotype was detected ten times or more. The rearrangement uses TRBV20-1 and TRBJ2-1; TRBD2 might be the D (6 bases). Trimming shortened V by 6 bases and J by 2 bases, and 11 bases separated the two germline ends. Germline values: CDR1 DFQATT, CDR2 SNEGSKA (reference sequence). The CDR3 contains 13 residues. This CDR3 is CSAQGLTYNEQFF. In nucleotides, the CDR3 is TGCAGTGCCCAGGGACTGACCTACAATGAGCAGTTCTTC.